At least ten counts were recorded for the clone carrying this T cell receptor beta chain. Germline V gene sequence: CDR1 DFQATT, CDR2 SNEGSKA (reference sequence). This CDR3 contains 14 residues. V lost 7 bases, J lost 0 bases, and 15 bases lay in between. The data derive from a study of T cells in Graves' hyperthyroidism and ophthalmopathy. As for the study in general: Peripheral blood was acquired at first diagnosis, ahead of any therapy whatsoever.

Exclusion criteria comprised uncontrolled infection, other autoimmune disease, pregnancy or lactation. Diagnoses used clinical symptoms, serum thyroxine and TRAb, thyroid ultrasound and orbital computed tomography. Template material for amplifying TCR beta CDR3 regions consisted of RNA transcripts. Researchers ran a first-round RT-PCR on the TCR CDR3 using the HTBI primer set. TCRdb reanalysed the multiplex PCR reads using MiXCR and keeps one entry per CDR3 protein. Here the sample spans roughly 280,000 distinct CDR3 sequences, more than 15% being singletons. This chain connects TRBV20-1 to TRBJ1-1; D is undetermined. Material: blood. The sequence was obtained from a woman between 55 and 75 years old with Graves' ophthalmopathy. The CDR3 loop is CSVLPARVNTEAFF. The CDR3 nucleotides are TGCAGTGTCCTACCCGCACGGGTGAACACTGAAGCTTTCTTT.